This TCR beta chain was recovered during a study of Ad26.COV2.S vaccination and SARS-CoV-2 variants. The CDR3 runs to 16 residues. Germline V CDR1 and CDR2: LNHDA, SQIVND (reference sequence). The V segment lost 6 bases and the J segment 0 bases; nucleotides outside the gene matches: 6. Produced via immunoSEQ multiplex PCR; TCRdb's table is partial and in-frame only. The sample includes roughly 390,000 clones, 88% of them seen just once. Described treatment: some 20 received Ad26.COV2.S at low or high dose, single or two shots; about 5 received placebo; per-sample allocation not given. Day 63 after the first injection of vaccine or placebo was the sampling time.

The receptor comes from a person aged 18-65 years who received the Ad26.COV2.S COVID-19 vaccine or a placebo. V is TRBV19 and J is TRBJ1-4, with 8 bases that match TRBD1. The sequences come from peripheral blood, collected in a trial of Ad26.COV2.S vaccine versus placebo. The CDR3 nucleotides are TGTGCCAGTAGGGAAACAGGGGGACCAACTAATGAAAAACTGTTTTTT. It is translated as CASRETGGPTNEKLFF. The full variable domain, its missing parts supplied by reference TRBV19 and TRBJ1-4, is DGGITQSPKYLFRKEGQNVTLSCEQNLNHDAMYWYRQDPGQGLRLIYYSQIVNDFQKGDIAEGYSVSREKKESFPLTVTSAQKNPTAFYLCASRETGGPTNEKLFFGSGTQLSVL.